The TCR beta chain under discussion was sequenced for a study of post-analysis software for immune sequencing data. Study information: Relapsing-remitting, secondary progressive and progressive-relapsing multiple sclerosis were all included among the disease courses. Regarding the study as a whole: Multiple sclerosis was associated with a significant reduction in normalized Chao1 diversity relative to controls. Samples sharing a preparation batch grouped tightly together when assessed by F measure. TRBV5-6, TRBV5-1 and TRBV20-1 belonged to a set of roughly 5 TRBV segments that were more frequent in patients than controls.

Built from TCR beta cDNA, the libraries had unique molecular identifiers in them. TCRdb analysed the PCR reads with MiXCR anew, one entry per CDR3 protein. The repertoire includes some 370,000 distinct CDR3 sequences, around 33% of them detected once, and around 15% sits in the top ten. The CDR3 totals 13 residues. V was trimmed by 2 bases and J by 4 bases, leaving 6 bases between them. CDR1 is LNHDA and CDR2 is SQIVND in the germline V gene (reference sequence). Turning to this clonotype: What it binds is not known.

This TCR was recovered from a girl under 18 with multiple sclerosis. The chain carries TRBV19 and TRBJ1-5, with D unresolved. Sequencing input: blood. CDR3 loop: CASSITGNQPQHF. In DNA form, the CDR3 reads TGTGCCAGTAGTATAACGGGAAATCAGCCCCAGCATTTT.